The 10 T cell receptor beta chains presented below share a single source sample, sequenced in a study of T cell responses to AZD1222 COVID-19 vaccine. Clones were sequenced by immunoSEQ multiplex PCR, and TCRdb holds only the in-frame ones, with some missing. Seen here are around 140,000 clones, over 90% observed once, and the top ten hold 4.5% to 6%. The input for sequencing was peripheral blood, taken on day 0 of AZD1222 vaccination. These receptors were obtained from an adult in good health.

J is TRBJ1-1 and V is TRBV7-9; unclear D gene. The CDR3 totals 12 residues. Trimming pared 1 base from V and 7 bases from J, leaving 7 bases between. In germline, CDR1 is SEHNR, CDR2 FQNEAQ (reference sequence). The CDR3 nucleotides read TGTGCCAGCAGCTTAGGTGCACTTGAAGCTTTCTTT. Translated: CASSLGALEAFF. Full variable domain (rest looked up from reference TRBV7-9 and TRBJ1-1): DTGVSQNPRHKITKRGQNVTFRCDPISEHNRLYWYRQTLGQGPEFLTYFQNEAQLEKSRLLSDRFSAERPKGSFSTLEIQRTEQGDSAMYLCASSLGALEAFFGQGTRLTVV.

The chain uses TRBV19 and TRBJ1-2, with D perhaps TRBD1 (6 bases). V lost 8 bases and J 2 bases, leaving 15 bases between the germline ends. The CDR3 is 14 amino acids. Germline CDR1 is LNHDA and CDR2 is SQIVND (reference sequence). The CDR3 region is CASRVWGANYGYTF. CDR3 coding DNA: TGTGCCAGTCGGGTATGGGGGGCCAACTATGGCTACACCTTC. Combining the CDR3 with reference TRBV19 and TRBJ1-2 gives the whole variable domain DGGITQSPKYLFRKEGQNVTLSCEQNLNHDAMYWYRQDPGQGLRLIYYSQIVNDFQKGDIAEGYSVSREKKESFPLTVTSAQKNPTAFYLCASRVWGANYGYTFGSGTRLTVV.

The gene calls are TRBV7-2 and TRBJ2-1, with 14 bases lining up with TRBD2. V shed 10 bases and J 2 bases; nucleotides not matched to a gene: 4. The CDR3 runs to 15 residues. Germline loops: CDR1 SGHTA, CDR2 FQGNSA. CDR3 protein: CATGTSGSPYNEQFF. CDR3 bases: TGTGCCACCGGGACTAGCGGGAGCCCCTACAATGAGCAGTTCTTC.

CDR3 in amino acids: CASSPRTGHTNSYEQYF. DNA for the CDR3: TGTGCCAGCAGCCCTCGGACAGGACACACCAACTCCTACGAGCAGTACTTC. V usage is TRBV7-9 and J usage is TRBJ2-7; 7 bases line up with TRBD1. The CDR3 consists of 17 residues. V trimming: 5 bases; J trimming: 0 bases; junction bases outside the gene matches: 13. Per the germline V gene, CDR1 is SEHNR and CDR2 is FQNEAQ (reference sequence).

This rearrangement joins TRBV30 to TRBJ1-2, with D perhaps matching TRBD1 (5 bases). Germline CDR1 GTSNPN, CDR2 SVGIG (reference sequence). This CDR3 has 15 residues. Trimming stripped 5 bases from V and 4 bases from J, with 20 bases between. The CDR3 DNA follows: TGTGCCTGGGAAATTGGGGGGGGACCTGTCTATGGCTACACCTTC. It specifies CAWEIGGGPVYGYTF.

The V and J genes are TRBV5-1 and TRBJ1-1; 7 bases match TRBD1. The CDR3 covers 14 residues. The ends lost 0 bases at V and 4 bases at J; junction bases unmatched: 3. CDR1 and CDR2 from the germline V gene are SGHRS and YFSETQ. The CDR3: CASSLVGDSTEAFF. CDR3 in DNA: TGCGCCAGCAGCTTGGTGGGGGACAGCACTGAAGCTTTCTTT.

This chain connects TRBV7-9 to TRBJ1-1, with 8 bases aligning to TRBD1. The junction had 11 bases not matched to a gene; V was cut back by 6 bases and J by 2 bases. Germline CDR1 and CDR2: SEHNR and FQNEAQ (reference sequence). The length of the CDR3 is 16 residues. CDR3 amino acids: CASRPITGGPNTEAFF. CDR3 bases: TGTGCCAGCAGACCAATTACAGGGGGACCCAACACTGAAGCTTTCTTT.

This clone is a singleton in its sample. The V gene is TRBV9, the J gene TRBJ2-7; D perhaps matches TRBD2 (5 bases). The germline CDR1 and CDR2 sequences are SGDLS and YYNGEE. CDR3 length: 15 amino acids. Trimming removed 0 bases from V and 0 bases from J, with 10 bases in between. The CDR3 here is CASSVGEMSSYEQYF. The CDR3 DNA sequence: TGTGCCAGCAGCGTAGGGGAGATGAGCTCCTACGAGCAGTACTTC.

The table lists this clone with a count of one. Other DNA sequences in the same sample also yield this CDR3. The V call is TRBV9, the J call TRBJ2-3; D gene ambiguous. The CDR3 loop spans 13 amino acids. Germline V gene sequence: CDR1 SGDLS, CDR2 YYNGEE. V was clipped by 1 base and J by 0 bases, with 3 bases between them. For the CDR3, the DNA is TGTGCCAGCAGCGTACTGAGCACAGATACGCAGTATTTT. Protein: CASSVLSTDTQYF.

This clone has only a few counts. The gene calls are TRBV4-3 and TRBJ1-1, with a tentative D call TRBD1 (6 bases). The CDR3 has 16 residues. V gave up 4 bases and J gave up 0 bases, with 15 bases separating them. CDR1 and CDR2 from the germline V gene are LGHNA and YSLEER. The CDR3 loop reads CASSRKRQGMNTEAFF. The DNA for the CDR3 is TGCGCCAGCAGCCGAAAGCGCCAGGGGATGAACACTGAAGCTTTCTTT.